Each of the 23 T cell receptor beta chains below was sequenced from the same sample in a study of monozygotic twins with inflammatory bowel disease. TCRdb reprocessed the 5' RACE reads and reports one entry per CDR3 protein, with no DNA. The sample has approximately 340,000 distinct CDR3 sequences; the top ten hold under 2.5%. Material: blood. These receptors all stem from a human donor with ulcerative colitis or Crohn's disease, or a healthy co-twin of an affected twin (not recorded which).

CDR3 protein: CASSQALTGGSYGYTF. This chain joins TRBV4-1 and TRBJ1-2; the D call from TCRdb, TRBD1, cannot be confirmed without DNA. Per germline, CDR1 MGHRA and CDR2 YSYEKL. This CDR3 comprises 16 residues.

The J gene is TRBJ2-3, the V gene TRBV7-2; absent DNA, TCRdb's TRBD2 call cannot be checked. There are 14 residues in the CDR3. The germline V gene encodes CDR1 SGHTA and CDR2 FQGNSA. The CDR3 reads CHAGQPTLKGTQYF.

The CDR3 here is CASSFERGLTGELFF. The rearrangement joins TRBV28 to TRBJ2-2; with no DNA, the TCRdb D assignment of TRBD1 cannot be verified. Germline CDR1 MDHEN, CDR2 SYDVKM. CDR3 length equals 15 residues.

V and J are TRBV10-3 and TRBJ2-3; TCRdb returns TRBD2, unconfirmable since there is no DNA. Germline V CDR1 and CDR2: ENHRY, SYGVKD. The CDR3 sequence is 17 residues long. CDR3 residues: CAIRGLAGGPRTDTQYF.

V usage is TRBV3-1 and J usage is TRBJ2-6; TCRdb's D call, TRBD1, is unchecked because there is no DNA. The CDR3 length is 19 residues. Germline assignment: CDR1 LGHDT and CDR2 YNNKEL (reference sequence). This CDR3 is CASSPLQGMMYSGANVLTF. Supplemented by reference TRBV3-1 and TRBJ2-6, the full variable domain reads DTAVSQTPKYLVTQMGNDKSIKCEQNLGHDTMYWYKQDSKKFLKIMFSYNNKELIINETVPNRFSPKSPDKAHLNLHINSLELGDSAVYFCASSPLQGMMYSGANVLTFGAGSRLTVL.

The CDR3 loop reads CASSFEGGNGNTIYF. The V and J genes are TRBV12-3 or TRBV12-4 and TRBJ1-3; TCRdb's D call, TRBD1, is unchecked because there is no DNA. This CDR3 region has 15 residues.

The chain recombines TRBV5-4 with TRBJ2-7; TCRdb reports TRBD1, a call that lacks DNA to check it against. The CDR3 consists of 13 residues. The germline gives CDR1 SGHNT, CDR2 YYREEE (reference sequence). This CDR3 reads CASSFTQGYEQYF.

This chain connects TRBV20-1 to TRBJ2-1. Germline loops: CDR1 DFQATT, CDR2 SNEGSKA (reference sequence). There are 13 residues in the CDR3. CDR3 residues: CSAREFNYNEQFF.

This chain connects TRBV20-1 to TRBJ2-7; absent DNA, TCRdb's TRBD1 call cannot be checked. Germline V gene sequence: CDR1 DFQATT, CDR2 SNEGSKA (reference sequence). The CDR3 is 16 amino acids. The CDR3 sequence: CSAREDRAPGAYEQYF.

This rearrangement joins TRBV27 to TRBJ2-1; TCRdb reports TRBD1, a call that lacks DNA to check it against. This CDR3 contains 16 residues. Germline CDR1 reads MNHEY; CDR2 reads SMNVEV (reference sequence). The CDR3 loop reads CASSLSTQGAYNEQFF.

The chain uses TRBV13 and TRBJ1-1; the TRBD1 assignment by TCRdb is unverifiable without DNA. The CDR3 has 12 residues. Germline assignment: CDR1 PRHDT and CDR2 FYEKMQ (reference sequence). CDR3 protein: CASSFPGGEAFF.

The chain joins TRBV10-3 to TRBJ2-5; TCRdb returns TRBD1, unconfirmable since there is no DNA. The CDR3 sequence is 16 residues long. CDR1 and CDR2 (germline): ENHRY, SYGVKD. The CDR3 sequence is CAISESLAGARETQYF.

CDR3 loop: CASRREGGNTDTQYF. The chain uses TRBV19 and TRBJ2-3; the D call from TCRdb, TRBD1, cannot be confirmed without DNA. CDR3 size: 15 residues. Germline V gene sequence: CDR1 LNHDA, CDR2 SQIVND (reference sequence). Supplemented by reference TRBV19 and TRBJ2-3, the full variable domain reads DGGITQSPKYLFRKEGQNVTLSCEQNLNHDAMYWYRQDPGQGLRLIYYSQIVNDFQKGDIAEGYSVSREKKESFPLTVTSAQKNPTAFYLCASRREGGNTDTQYFGPGTRLTVL.

The V gene is TRBV3-1, the J gene TRBJ1-5. CDR1 and CDR2 (germline): LGHDT, YNNKEL (reference sequence). There are 15 residues in the CDR3. CDR3: CASSRSGSVGQPQHF. The variable domain in full, with the rest retrieved from reference TRBV3-1 and TRBJ1-5, is DTAVSQTPKYLVTQMGNDKSIKCEQNLGHDTMYWYKQDSKKFLKIMFSYNNKELIINETVPNRFSPKSPDKAHLNLHINSLELGDSAVYFCASSRSGSVGQPQHFGDGTRLSIL.

The chain joins TRBV19 to TRBJ1-5. This CDR3 is 17 amino acids long. Germline CDR1 is LNHDA and CDR2 is SQIVND (reference sequence). CDR3 sequence reads: CASSSDPGLYSNQPQHF. The entire variable domain, with the rest obtained from reference TRBV19 and TRBJ1-5, is as follows: DGGITQSPKYLFRKEGQNVTLSCEQNLNHDAMYWYRQDPGQGLRLIYYSQIVNDFQKGDIAEGYSVSREKKESFPLTVTSAQKNPTAFYLCASSSDPGLYSNQPQHFGDGTRLSIL.

The chain employs TRBV11-2 and TRBJ2-2. CDR3 length: 14 amino acids. CDR1 and CDR2 (germline): SGHAT, FQNNGV. CDR3 amino acids: CASSLGGSPGELFF.

The chain carries TRBV4-1 and TRBJ2-7; TCRdb lists TRBD2, though no DNA is available to test this call. This CDR3 has 15 amino acids. Germline V gene sequence: CDR1 MGHRA, CDR2 YSYEKL. CDR3 sequence: CASSQVRTSGYEQYF.

The chain combines TRBV7-2 with TRBJ2-1; there is no DNA to check the TCRdb D call of TRBD2. The CDR3 totals 13 residues. The germline gives CDR1 SGHTA, CDR2 FQGNSA. The chain's CDR3 is CASTMRTNNEQFF. Supplemented by reference TRBV7-2 and TRBJ2-1, the full variable domain reads GAGVSQSPSNKVTEKGKDVELRCDPISGHTALYWYRQSLGQGLEFLIYFQGNSAPDKSGLPSDRFSAERTGGSVSTLTIQRTQQEDSAVYLCASTMRTNNEQFFGPGTRLTVL.

V gene TRBV6-5 combines with J gene TRBJ1-5; with no DNA, the TCRdb D assignment of TRBD1 cannot be verified. The CDR3 is 15 amino acids. CDR1 is MNHEY, CDR2 SVGAGI, per germline. CDR3 amino acids: CASSYGGGSNQPQHF.

The V and J genes are TRBV6-2 or TRBV6-3 and TRBJ2-3. This CDR3 is 14 amino acids long. The germline gives CDR1 MNHEY, CDR2 SVGEGT. The CDR3 is CASSYSSLKDTQYF.

CDR3 sequence: CATTRQRGDYGYTF. The J gene is TRBJ1-2, the V gene TRBV6-1; as DNA is missing, the TRBD1 call by TCRdb cannot be tested. The CDR3 covers 14 residues. Germline V gene data show CDR1 as MNHNS and CDR2 as SASEGT.

The CDR3 sequence is CASSLGSWSPRTDTQYF. V usage is TRBV7-9 and J usage is TRBJ2-3; TCRdb selects TRBD1, and the lack of DNA leaves this call unchecked. The CDR3 has 17 amino acids. Germline-derived CDR1 and CDR2 are SEHNR and FQNEAQ (reference sequence). Filled out from reference TRBV7-9 and TRBJ2-3, the complete variable domain reads DTGVSQNPRHKITKRGQNVTFRCDPISEHNRLYWYRQTLGQGPEFLTYFQNEAQLEKSRLLSDRFSAERPKGSFSTLEIQRTEQGDSAMYLCASSLGSWSPRTDTQYFGPGTRLTVL.

V and J are TRBV5-1 and TRBJ2-5; TCRdb returns TRBD1, unconfirmable since there is no DNA. The CDR3 length is 14 residues. Germline assignment: CDR1 SGHRS and CDR2 YFSETQ. CDR3 in amino acids: CASSVTGQQETQYF.